These 20 T cell receptor beta chains came from one sample sequenced in a study of T cells in Graves' hyperthyroidism and ophthalmopathy. RNA transcripts served as the template for amplifying TCR beta CDR3 regions. A set of HTBI primers served as the primers for a first-round RT-PCR of the TCR CDR3. TCRdb re-called the multiplex PCR reads through MiXCR, storing one row per CDR3 protein. This sample has around 720,000 distinct CDR3 sequences, with roughly 32% found just once. Sequenced sample: blood. Source of these receptors: a woman aged 40 to 50 with Graves' hyperthyroidism.

CDR3 sequence (DNA): TGCAGCGTTGCGGCAGGGGCAGACTATGGCTACACCTTC. It is translated as CSVAAGADYGYTF. The chain uses TRBV29-1 and TRBJ1-2, with a tentative D call TRBD1 (6 bases). V shed 4 bases and J shed 3 bases, with 12 bases lying between them. Germline values: CDR1 SQVTM, CDR2 ANQGSEA. There are 13 residues in the CDR3.

This clonotype showed up many times. The V and J genes are TRBV14 and TRBJ1-1, with 8 bases fitting TRBD1. In germline, CDR1 is SGHDN, CDR2 FVKESK. This CDR3 comprises 15 residues. Unmatched junction bases numbered 3, after V lost 3 bases and J lost 0 bases. The CDR3 region is CASSQGQALNTEAFF. The DNA of the CDR3 is TGTGCCAGCAGCCAGGGACAGGCTTTGAACACTGAAGCTTTCTTT. Full variable domain (remainder filled in from reference TRBV14 and TRBJ1-1): EAGVTQFPSHSVIEKGQTVTLRCDPISGHDNLYWYRRVMGKEIKFLLHFVKESKQDESGMPNNRFLAERTGGTYSTLKVQPAELEDSGVYFCASSQGQALNTEAFFGQGTRLTVV.

With respect to this clonotype: Possible read error: a much larger clone is one base away. The gene calls are TRBV7-2 and TRBJ1-2; D is uncertain. CDR1 SGHTA and CDR2 FQGNSA come from the germline V gene. The CDR3 spans 15 residues. In nucleotides, the CDR3 is TGCGCCAGCAGCCAAGAGATCACAGCTAACTATGGCTACACCTTC. This encodes CASSQEITANYGYTF.

This rearrangement joins TRBV2 to TRBJ1-6; the D gene is possibly TRBD1 (6 bases). Deletions cut 5 bases from V and 5 bases from J, with 13 bases between. There are 15 residues in the CDR3. Germline V gene data show CDR1 as SNHLY and CDR2 as FYNNEI. DNA of the CDR3: TGTGCCAGCAGTCAGCGGGGGGGCCATAATTCACCCCTCCACTTT. It specifies CASSQRGGHNSPLHF.

The J gene is TRBJ1-2, the V gene TRBV20-1; D not resolved. CDR1 DFQATT and CDR2 SNEGSKA come from the germline V gene (reference sequence). This CDR3 region has 10 residues. The V and J ends lost 3 bases and 12 bases respectively, with 11 bases between them. Here the CDR3 DNA reads TGCAGTGCTAGCGTAGTCGGTGACACCTTC. It yields the protein CSASVVGDTF.

This clonotype was recorded at least ten times. The chain recombines TRBV24-1 with TRBJ2-5; D is tentatively TRBD1 or TRBD2 (5 bases each). The CDR3 totals 15 residues. Per germline, CDR1 KGHDR and CDR2 SFDVKD. V lost 4 bases, J lost 5 bases, and 16 bases lay in between. CDR3 protein: CATSDQRGGGETQYF. In nucleotides, the CDR3 is TGTGCCACCAGTGACCAGAGGGGTGGCGGGGAGACCCAGTACTTC.

This chain links TRBV29-1 with TRBJ1-6; D might be TRBD1 (5 bases). Trimming cost V 4 bases and J 10 bases, with 8 bases left between them. Germline values: CDR1 SQVTM, CDR2 ANQGSEA. The CDR3 has 11 amino acids. The CDR3 nucleotides read TGCAGCGTTGGCCGGGACTCACCCCTCCACTTT. As protein: CSVGRDSPLHF.

There are a few counts of this clonotype. The chain joins TRBV9 to TRBJ1-1; D is possibly TRBD1 (5 bases). This CDR3 spans 14 amino acids. Trimming left V 3 bases short and J 8 bases short, with 17 bases between. Germline V gives CDR1 SGDLS, CDR2 YYNGEE. The CDR3 loop is CASSGGPGNREAFF. CDR3 coding DNA: TGTGCCAGCAGCGGGGGACCTGGGAATAGGGAAGCTTTCTTT.

V gene TRBV3-1 combines with J gene TRBJ2-5; no clear D gene. The CDR3 runs to 13 residues. V was cut by 1 base and J by 5 bases, with 8 bases left in between. CDR1 is LGHDT and CDR2 is YNNKEL in the germline V gene (reference sequence). The CDR3 reads CASSQALGETQYF. CDR3 nucleotide sequence: TGTGCCAGCAGCCAAGCGTTAGGCGAGACCCAGTACTTC.

The chain joins TRBV2 to TRBJ1-5, with D maybe TRBD1 (5 bases). From germline, CDR1 is SNHLY and CDR2 FYNNEI. V dropped 6 bases and J dropped 5 bases, with 14 bases sitting between them. This CDR3 spans 14 amino acids. The CDR3: CASRDQGTDQPQHF. The DNA of the CDR3 is TGTGCCAGCAGAGACCAGGGAACGGATCAGCCCCAGCATTTT.

This clonotype has a count of ten or more. The rearrangement uses TRBV11-2 and TRBJ1-1; D unresolved. Trimming shortened V by 2 bases and J by 3 bases, and 10 bases separated the two germline ends. Germline assignment: CDR1 SGHAT and CDR2 FQNNGV. This CDR3 is 14 amino acids long. CDR3 in DNA: TGTGCCAGCAGCTTACTCCGCATTGACACTGAAGCTTTCTTT. Amino acids: CASSLLRIDTEAFF.

This clonotype was found a few times. The CDR3 sequence is CASSVGTGTNGYTF. The CDR3, as DNA: TGTGCCAGCAGCGTAGGTACAGGGACGAACGGCTACACCTTC. The V and J genes are TRBV9 and TRBJ1-2; possibly TRBD1 for D (6 bases). CDR1 and CDR2 (germline): SGDLS, YYNGEE. V shed 0 bases and J shed 8 bases, with 14 bases lying between them. CDR3 length equals 14 residues.

This clonotype was seen just once. CDR3 bases: TGTGCCAGCAGTTTTTCCATTCAGTCTGAAGCTTTCTTT. This sequence encodes CASSFSIQSEAFF. This chain links TRBV28 with TRBJ1-1, with no clear D. CDR1 MDHEN and CDR2 SYDVKM come from the germline V gene. The CDR3 spans 13 residues. V gave up 3 bases and J gave up 6 bases, with 11 bases separating them.

There are many counts of this clonotype. The CDR3 loop reads CSAGDYRETQYF. In nucleotides, the CDR3 is TGCAGTGCTGGGGACTATCGAGAGACCCAGTACTTC. The V and J genes are TRBV20-1 and TRBJ2-5, with 7 nucleotides matching TRBD2. Germline lookup yields CDR1 DFQATT and CDR2 SNEGSKA (reference sequence). This CDR3 region has 12 residues. J lost 4 bases, V lost 5 bases, and 4 bases had no gene match.

This clonotype has a handful of counts. The rearrangement uses TRBV4-3 and TRBJ2-6; weak D call: TRBD2 (5 bases). Trimming took off 0 bases at V and 0 bases at J, with 9 bases between the two ends. The CDR3 runs to 17 residues. Per the germline V gene, CDR1 is LGHNA and CDR2 is YSLEER. The CDR3 spells CASSQDFGVSGANVLTF. The CDR3 DNA sequence: TGCGCCAGCAGCCAAGATTTCGGGGTCTCTGGGGCCAACGTCCTGACTTTC.

In this sample, this clonotype turned up many times. This sequence joins TRBV5-8 and TRBJ1-1; 7 nucleotides match TRBD1. CDR1 is SGHTS, CDR2 YDEGEE, per germline. V lost 10 bases and J lost 1; bases outside the gene matches: 10. The CDR3 covers 14 residues. The CDR3 DNA reads as TGTGCCTGGACCCGCGGGACAGCGAACACTGAAGCTTTCTTT. This encodes CAWTRGTANTEAFF.

The rearrangement joins TRBV29-1 to TRBJ2-5, with D tentatively TRBD1 or TRBD2 (6 bases each). The CDR3 spans 15 residues. Between the trimmed V and J ends, which lost 8 bases and 2 bases, there was a span of 21 bases. CDR1 is SQVTM and CDR2 is ANQGSEA in the germline V gene. The CDR3: CSLEAGGALQETQYF. In DNA form, the CDR3 reads TGCAGCTTAGAGGCCGGGGGCGCCCTGCAAGAGACCCAGTACTTC.

Ten or more counts support this clonotype. The V gene is TRBV7-9, the J gene TRBJ1-2; no firm D call. The V gene lost 1 base and the J gene lost 3 bases, with 6 bases spanning the gap. This CDR3 comprises 13 residues. Looked up from germline, CDR1 is SEHNR and CDR2 is FQNEAQ (reference sequence). The CDR3 DNA is TGTGCCAGCAGCTTAGTCACTCACTATGGCTACACCTTC. This sequence encodes CASSLVTHYGYTF.

This clonotype was observed many times. The genes are TRBV7-9 and TRBJ1-1, with no clear D. Germline lookup yields CDR1 SEHNR and CDR2 FQNEAQ (reference sequence). This CDR3 spans 12 amino acids. Trimming removed 4 bases at V and 8 bases at J, with 11 bases between. This chain's CDR3 is CASSSNGVEAFF. CDR3 nucleotides: TGTGCCAGCAGCTCAAACGGGGTCGAAGCTTTCTTT.

This clonotype was seen many times. The chain uses TRBV5-6 and TRBJ1-2; D remains ambiguous. CDR3 length: 14 residues. The germline V and J ends were trimmed by 2 bases and 2 bases, with 10 bases remaining between them. In germline, CDR1 is SGHDT, CDR2 YYEEEE. DNA of the CDR3: TGTGCCAGCAGCTTAGTCACACCAAACTATGGCTACACCTTC. Translating it yields CASSLVTPNYGYTF.